The source of this TCR beta chain is a study of CD4 T cells in relation to SARS-CoV-2 and coronaviruses. Across the whole study: ViraFEST: approximately 10-day antigen culture of PBMCs, then TCR beta CDR3 sequencing.

Measured with immunoSEQ multiplex PCR; TCRdb has only the in-frame clones, and not every one. This table has approximately 43,000 clones, approximately 84% appearing once. Points on this clone: The target antigen is unknown.

V shed 1 base and J 8 bases; nucleotides not matched to a gene: 3. There are 15 residues in the CDR3. Germline-derived CDR1 and CDR2 are MNHEY and SVGEGT. Sorted naive or memory CD4+ cells met CEF peptides for over 9 days. The chain links TRBV6-2 or TRBV6-3 to TRBJ1-4; 11 bases are shared with TRBD1. Material: naive CD4+ T cells from PBMCs, cultured in vitro. Described subset: naive CD4+ T cells isolated by negative enrichment. The TCR was taken from an adult with COVID-19. CDR3 DNA: TGTGCCAGCAGTTACTACGGGACAGGGGGAGAAAAACTGTTTTTT. It codes for CASSYYGTGGEKLFF.